Each of the 3 T cell receptor beta chains below was sequenced from the same sample in a study of T cells in Graves' hyperthyroidism and ophthalmopathy. RNA transcripts served as the template for amplifying TCR beta CDR3 regions. The TCR CDR3 first-round RT-PCR relied on the HTBI primer set. MiXCR, run by TCRdb on the multiplex PCR reads, gives a single entry per CDR3 protein. Altogether 600,000 to 700,000 distinct CDR3 sequences are present, just under 45% being singletons, with the ten largest covering 7% to 7.5%. Sample: peripheral blood or thyroid tissue (not recorded which). Source of these receptors: an adult man with Graves' disease, either hyperthyroidism or ophthalmopathy (not recorded which).

The sample holds a few counts of this clonotype. The V call is TRBV4-2, the J call TRBJ1-5; 9 bases fit TRBD1. The V gene's germline CDR1 is LGHNA and CDR2 YNFKEQ. The CDR3 is made up of 16 amino acids. The V and J ends lost 0 bases and 4 bases, in that order; junction bases with no gene match: 4. CDR3 DNA: TGTGCCAGCAGCCAAGAAAGGACAGGGGCGAATCAGCCCCAGCATTTT. It codes for CASSQERTGANQPQHF.

Details on this clonotype: The germline gene is not matched at one end of the junction; a read error may be the cause. The chain employs TRBV25-1 and TRBJ2-5; the match to TRBD1 covers 8 bases. The CDR3 totals 16 residues. CDR1 is MGHDK and CDR2 is SYGVNS in the germline V gene. CDR3 nucleotide sequence: TGTGCCAGTAGTATCCCATCCGGGACAGGAGAAGAAACCCAGTACTTC. Translation gives CASSIPSGTGEETQYF.

The V and J genes are TRBV20-1 and TRBJ1-5; D call uncertain. Deletions cut 0 bases from V and 1 base from J, with 13 bases between. Germline V CDR1 and CDR2: DFQATT, SNEGSKA (reference sequence). The CDR3 has 16 residues. DNA for the CDR3: TGCAGTGCTAGAGATCGCCGACGGCAAAGCAATCAGCCCCAGCATTTT. It specifies CSARDRRRQSNQPQHF.